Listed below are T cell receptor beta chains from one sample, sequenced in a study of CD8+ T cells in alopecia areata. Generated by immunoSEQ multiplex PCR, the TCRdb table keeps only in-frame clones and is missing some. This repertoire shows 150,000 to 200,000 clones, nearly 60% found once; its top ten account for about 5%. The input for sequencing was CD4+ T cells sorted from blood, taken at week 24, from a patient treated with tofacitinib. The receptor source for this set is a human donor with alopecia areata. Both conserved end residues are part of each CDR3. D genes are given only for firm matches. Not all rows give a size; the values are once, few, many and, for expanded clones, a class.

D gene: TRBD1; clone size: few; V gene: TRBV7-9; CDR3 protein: CASSLMTVDREGEKLFF
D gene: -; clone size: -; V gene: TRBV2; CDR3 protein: CASSEARVYNEQFF
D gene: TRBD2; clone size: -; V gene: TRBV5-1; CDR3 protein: CASSWSRLAGSSTDTQYF
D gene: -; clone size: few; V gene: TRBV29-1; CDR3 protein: CSFQGTLREAFF
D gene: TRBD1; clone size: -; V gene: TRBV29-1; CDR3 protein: CSVGQGLTDTQYF
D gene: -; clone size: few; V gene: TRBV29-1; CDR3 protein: CSVEDGGTEAFF
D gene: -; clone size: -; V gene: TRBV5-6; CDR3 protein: CASSIGRGSYNEQFF
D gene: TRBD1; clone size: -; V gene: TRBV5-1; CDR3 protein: CASSVGTDTNYGYTF
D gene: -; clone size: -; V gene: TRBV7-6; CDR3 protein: CASSGPGADTQYF
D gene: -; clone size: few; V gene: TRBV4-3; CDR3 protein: CASSQDSGPGELFF
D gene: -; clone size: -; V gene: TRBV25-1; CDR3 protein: CASVTAGRNEQYF
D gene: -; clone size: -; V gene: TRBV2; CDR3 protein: CASSESETQYF
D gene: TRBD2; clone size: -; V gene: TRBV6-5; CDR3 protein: CASRDSGGALYEQYF
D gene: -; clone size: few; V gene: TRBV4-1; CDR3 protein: CASSQKDSSGNTIYF
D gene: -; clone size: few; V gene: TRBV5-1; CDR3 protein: CASSFDSTDTQYF
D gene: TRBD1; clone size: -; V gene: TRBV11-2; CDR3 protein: CASSGNRGTEAFF
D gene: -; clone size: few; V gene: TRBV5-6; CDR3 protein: CASSLGAVGSPLHF
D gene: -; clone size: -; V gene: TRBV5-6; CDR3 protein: CASSSSTAGQETQYF
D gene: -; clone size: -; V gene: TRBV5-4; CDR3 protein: CASSLGRQEETQYF
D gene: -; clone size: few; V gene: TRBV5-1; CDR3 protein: CASPFYYEQYF
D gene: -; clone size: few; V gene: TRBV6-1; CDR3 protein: CASRIGQPQHF
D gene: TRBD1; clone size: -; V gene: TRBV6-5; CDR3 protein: CASRTDRANNYGYTF
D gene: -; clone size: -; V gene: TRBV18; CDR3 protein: CASSPPSWGDTQYF
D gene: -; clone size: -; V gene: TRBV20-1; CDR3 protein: CSARLTEAFF
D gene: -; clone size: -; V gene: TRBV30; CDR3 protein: CAWSVVGEAFF
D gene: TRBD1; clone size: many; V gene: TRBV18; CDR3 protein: CASSTSTGDHGYTF
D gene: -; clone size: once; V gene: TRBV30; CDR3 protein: CAWLTTVYNEQFF
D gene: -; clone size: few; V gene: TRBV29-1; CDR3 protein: CSGDGWGDYGYTF
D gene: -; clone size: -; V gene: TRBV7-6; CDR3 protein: CASSSSVPGYGYTF
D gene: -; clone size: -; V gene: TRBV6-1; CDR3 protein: CASRDSAGTEAFF
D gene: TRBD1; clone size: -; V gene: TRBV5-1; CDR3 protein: CASSTRDRQNGYTF
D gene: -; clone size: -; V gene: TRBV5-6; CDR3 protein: CASSMQEINEKLFF
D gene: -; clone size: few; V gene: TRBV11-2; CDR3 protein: CASSLSGEQFF
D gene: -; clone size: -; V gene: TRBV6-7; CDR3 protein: CASSYLKTSGEQFF
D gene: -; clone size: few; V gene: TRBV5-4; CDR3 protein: CASNTWGKNTGELFF
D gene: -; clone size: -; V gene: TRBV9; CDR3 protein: CASSVGSQITYNEQFF
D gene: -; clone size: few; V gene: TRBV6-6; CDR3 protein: CASSTTQDNYGYTF
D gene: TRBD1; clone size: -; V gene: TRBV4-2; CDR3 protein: CASSHATGTAQETQYF
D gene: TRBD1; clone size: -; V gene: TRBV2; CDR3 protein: CASSKAKLESGGASYGYTF